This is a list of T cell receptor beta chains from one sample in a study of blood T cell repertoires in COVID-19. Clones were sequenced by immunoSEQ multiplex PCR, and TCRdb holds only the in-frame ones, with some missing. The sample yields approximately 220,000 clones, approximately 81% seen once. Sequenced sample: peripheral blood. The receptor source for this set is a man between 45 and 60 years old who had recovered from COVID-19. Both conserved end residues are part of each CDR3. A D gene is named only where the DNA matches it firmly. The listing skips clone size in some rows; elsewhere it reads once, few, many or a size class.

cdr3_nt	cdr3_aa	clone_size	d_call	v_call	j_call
TGTGCCAGTAGGGCCTCAGCGGGAGGCCCCTACGAGCAGTACTTC	CASRASAGGPYEQYF	NA	TRBD2	TRBV19	TRBJ2-7
TGTGCCAGCAGCCAGGACAGGGGGCCCTACGAGCAGTACTTC	CASSQDRGPYEQYF	NA	TRBD1	TRBV3-1/TRBV3-2	TRBJ2-7
TGCGCCAGCAGCCAGGGAGCGGGAACCTACAATGAGCAGTTCTTC	CASSQGAGTYNEQFF	NA	TRBD2	TRBV4-1	TRBJ2-1
TGTGCCAGCAGCTTAGGAGGGGGAACTAGCGGGCGGAACACCGGGGAGCTGTTTTTT	CASSLGGGTSGRNTGELFF	NA	TRBD2	TRBV11-3	TRBJ2-2
TGTGCCAGCATGATGACAGGGGGCCGAAATGAAAAACTGTTTTTT	CASMMTGGRNEKLFF	NA	TRBD1	TRBV2	TRBJ1-4
TGCAGCGTTGAAGATCGCGGGGAGCTGTTTTTT	CSVEDRGELFF	NA	NA	TRBV29-1	TRBJ2-2
TGTGCCAGCGCATTACAGGGAGAGGAGACCCAGTACTTC	CASALQGEETQYF	NA	NA	TRBV6-5	TRBJ2-5
TGTGCCAGCAGCTCAATAATCCCCGGCGAGCAGTACTTC	CASSSIIPGEQYF	NA	NA	TRBV7-9	TRBJ2-7
TGTGCCAGCAGTGACACAATTGAATCTGGAAACACCATATATTTT	CASSDTIESGNTIYF	NA	NA	TRBV6-1	TRBJ1-3
TGCGCCCAATATTTCTGGCGGGGTTTTCGCGGTCAGCCCCAGCATTTT	CAQYFWRGFRGQPQHF	NA	NA	TRBV10-1	TRBJ1-5
TGTGCCAGCAGCCTATCCTGGACTCCCTTGGATACGCAGTATTTT	CASSLSWTPLDTQYF	once	NA	TRBV6-5	TRBJ2-3
TGTGCCAGCAGGGAGACGGGACAAAACACAGATACGCAGTATTTT	CASRETGQNTDTQYF	once	NA	TRBV2	TRBJ2-3
TGTGCCAGCAGCCGAGACCAGACTAGCGGGACCCTCCAAGAGACCCAGTACTTC	CASSRDQTSGTLQETQYF	NA	TRBD2	TRBV11-2	TRBJ2-5
TGTGCCAGCAGCCGTGATCGGGGGTATCAGTCGGATGGCTACACCTTC	CASSRDRGYQSDGYTF	NA	NA	TRBV14	TRBJ1-2
TGTGCCAGCAGTGACCCGACAGGCGACTACGAGCAGTACTTC	CASSDPTGDYEQYF	few	NA	TRBV6-1	TRBJ2-7
TGTGCCAGCAGTGACAGGAGGGAGACCCAGTACTTC	CASSDRRETQYF	NA	NA	TRBV6-1	TRBJ2-5
TGTGCCAGCAGCTTGGTCCCTTTATTCTCTAACTATGGCTACACCTTC	CASSLVPLFSNYGYTF	once	NA	TRBV5-4	TRBJ1-2
TGTGCCAGTAGTCCTAGGACAGATAATTCACCCCTCCACTTT	CASSPRTDNSPLHF	NA	NA	TRBV19	TRBJ1-6
TGTGCCAGCAGCTTCGCGCTGGGGACTGGGTACAATGAGCAGTTCTTC	CASSFALGTGYNEQFF	few	NA	TRBV7-2	TRBJ2-1
TGTGCCAGCAGCCGGGACAGGGCGGGCAATCAGCCCCAGCATTTT	CASSRDRAGNQPQHF	NA	TRBD1	TRBV6-6	TRBJ1-5
TGCGCCAGCAGCTTAGGACAGGGGACCGCTTCTAGCACAGATACGCAGTATTTT	CASSLGQGTASSTDTQYF	NA	TRBD1	TRBV5-1	TRBJ2-3
TGTGCCAGCAGCCAGTGGACAGGAGGTTTCTACGAGCAGTACTTC	CASSQWTGGFYEQYF	once	TRBD1	TRBV14	TRBJ2-7
TGTGCCAGCAGTCTGACAGGGCGAACTAACTATGGCTACACCTTC	CASSLTGRTNYGYTF	once	TRBD1	TRBV28	TRBJ1-2
TGTGCCAGCAGCTCGGGGGGCATAAACACCATATATTTT	CASSSGGINTIYF	NA	NA	TRBV6-5	TRBJ1-3
TGCGCCAGCAGCCAACCGGGACAGACTAACTATGGCTACACCTTC	CASSQPGQTNYGYTF	NA	TRBD1	TRBV4-1	TRBJ1-2
TGTGCCAGCAGCTTGGCTGGGGGGAACGACGAAAAACTGTTTTTT	CASSLAGGNDEKLFF	NA	NA	TRBV7-9	TRBJ1-4
TGTGCCAGCAGCTTTGACGGGGGGGTGAACACTGAAGCTTTCTTT	CASSFDGGVNTEAFF	NA	NA	TRBV7-9	TRBJ1-1
TGCGCCAGCAGCCGACAGGGGGAGAACACTGAAGCTTTCTTT	CASSRQGENTEAFF	NA	TRBD1	TRBV5-1	TRBJ1-1
TGTGCCACCAGCAGACCCTCGACAGGGGATGAGAGGATGATCTATGGCTACACCTTC	CATSRPSTGDERMIYGYTF	few	TRBD1	TRBV15	TRBJ1-2
TGTGCCAGCTCACGGAACAGGGAGTCCTACAATGAGCAGTTCTTC	CASSRNRESYNEQFF	once	NA	TRBV18	TRBJ2-1
TGTGCCAGTAGGAACCGCGGGGGCGAGGCCATTCAGTACTTC	CASRNRGGEAIQYF	once	NA	TRBV19	TRBJ2-4
TGCGCCAGCGCGGCAGCGCAATTTGGAAACACCATATATTTT	CASAAAQFGNTIYF	NA	NA	TRBV5-1	TRBJ1-3
TGTGCCAGCAGTCTAGCGGGTGGAAGGGGGGAGCTGTTTTTT	CASSLAGGRGELFF	NA	TRBD2	TRBV25-1	TRBJ2-2
TGCAGCGTTGAGAACCCACCGGGCGGGGAGCTGTTTTTT	CSVENPPGGELFF	NA	NA	TRBV29-1	TRBJ2-2
TGTGCCAGTCAAGACACAGGACAGGGAACAGATACGCAGTATTTT	CASQDTGQGTDTQYF	NA	TRBD1	TRBV19	TRBJ2-3
TGTGCCAGCAGCCGTAGTACCGGGTCCACTCGTTCTGGGGCCAACGTCCTGACTTTC	CASSRSTGSTRSGANVLTF	NA	NA	TRBV4-2	TRBJ2-6
TGTGCCAGCAGTAGTCAGGACACCCGGACGTACGAGCAGTACTTC	CASSSQDTRTYEQYF	NA	NA	TRBV6-5	TRBJ2-7
TGTGCCAGCAGCGGGGGGGAGCTGGGACGCTACGAGCAGTACTTC	CASSGGELGRYEQYF	NA	TRBD2	TRBV5-6	TRBJ2-7
TGTGCCAGCAGTCGAAGACAGGCTCGGGGCAATCAGCCCCAGCATTTT	CASSRRQARGNQPQHF	NA	NA	TRBV2	TRBJ1-5
TGTGCCAGTAGGACCAAAGGACAGAACACTGAAGCTTTCTTT	CASRTKGQNTEAFF	NA	NA	TRBV19	TRBJ1-1
TGTGCCAGCAGACGGAACAGGGCAATCTCGGCTCCCCTCCACTTT	CASRRNRAISAPLHF	NA	NA	TRBV28	TRBJ1-6
TGTGCCAGTAGCGAAACAGGGAACGGCGATAATTCACCCCTCCACTTT	CASSETGNGDNSPLHF	once	NA	TRBV19	TRBJ1-6
TGTGCCAGCAGCCCCCGGACTAGCGGCGTGGATACGCAGTATTTT	CASSPRTSGVDTQYF	once	TRBD2	TRBV9	TRBJ2-3
TGTGCCAGCAGCTTAGATCTACTAGCGGGAGTGAATGAGCAGTTCTTC	CASSLDLLAGVNEQFF	NA	TRBD2	TRBV11-2	TRBJ2-1
TGTGCCAGCAGCGATCAGACAGGGAAGTTTAATTCACCCCTCCACTTT	CASSDQTGKFNSPLHF	NA	TRBD1	TRBV2	TRBJ1-6
TGTGCCACCAGTGAGCACGGGACAGCCAAAGAGACCCAGTACTTC	CATSEHGTAKETQYF	NA	TRBD1	TRBV24-1	TRBJ2-5
TGCGCCAGCAGCTCAGGACACGCGAGTACTTGGGGAAACACCATATATTTT	CASSSGHASTWGNTIYF	NA	NA	TRBV5-1	TRBJ1-3